The T cell receptor (beta chain) described here comes from a study of blood T cells in healthy people across ages. This CDR3 is 13 amino acids long. The germline V gene has CDR1 GTSNPN and CDR2 SVGIG (reference sequence). V shed 5 bases and J shed 2 bases, with 13 bases lying between them. The second PCR ran about 6 to 12 cycles with a sample-barcoded 5' primer and J-beta primers. TCRdb re-called the 5' RACE reads with MiXCR, one entry per CDR3 protein. The sample gives roughly 680,000 distinct CDR3 sequences, under 25% of which show up once; approximately 3.6% is in the top ten. This receptor was identified in an older man in good health. Source material: blood. The V call is TRBV30, the J call TRBJ2-7; TRBD1 is a possible D gene (6 bases). DNA for the CDR3: TGTGCCTGGGTCGGGGACAAGACCTACGAGCAGTACTTC. As protein: CAWVGDKTYEQYF.